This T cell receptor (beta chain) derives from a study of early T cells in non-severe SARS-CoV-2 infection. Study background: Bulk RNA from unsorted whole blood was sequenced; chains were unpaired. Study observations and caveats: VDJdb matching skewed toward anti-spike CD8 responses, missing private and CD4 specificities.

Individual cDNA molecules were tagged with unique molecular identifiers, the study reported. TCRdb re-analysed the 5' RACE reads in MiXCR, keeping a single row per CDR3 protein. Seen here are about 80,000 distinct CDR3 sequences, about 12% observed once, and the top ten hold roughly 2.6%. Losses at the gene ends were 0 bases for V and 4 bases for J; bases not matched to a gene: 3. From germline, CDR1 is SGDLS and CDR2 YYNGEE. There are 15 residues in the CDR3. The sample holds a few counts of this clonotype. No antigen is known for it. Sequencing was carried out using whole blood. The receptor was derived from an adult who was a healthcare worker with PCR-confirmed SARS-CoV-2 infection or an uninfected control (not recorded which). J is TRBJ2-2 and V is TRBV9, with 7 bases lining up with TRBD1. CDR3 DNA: TGTGCCAGCAGCGTAGTAGGACAGGCCACCGGGGAGCTGTTTTTT. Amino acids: CASSVVGQATGELFF.